Presented here are 23 T cell receptor beta chains from one specimen sequenced in a study of sequential checkpoint blockade in melanoma. Sequencing was performed with immunoSEQ multiplex PCR; in TCRdb, only in-frame clones are kept and a portion is missing. The data show about 17,000 clones, roughly three quarters seen once. Treatment indicated: randomized to nivolumab then ipilimumab (arm A) or the reverse (arm B). The material was CD8+ T cells sorted from blood (inferred from file names), obtained from a patient given nivolumab and ipilimumab in sequence. The source is a human donor with melanoma.

The chain is built from TRBV29-1 and TRBJ2-1; 9 nucleotides line up with TRBD2. Germline V lookup: CDR1 SQVTM, CDR2 ANQGSEA. The CDR3 has 16 amino acids. V lost 0 bases to trimming and J lost 8 bases; unmatched junction nucleotides: 11. The chain's CDR3 is CSVEEALAGVYDEQFF. As DNA, the CDR3 is TGCAGCGTTGAAGAGGCATTAGCGGGAGTGTACGATGAGCAGTTCTTC.

This clone showed up just a few times. The rearrangement links TRBV28 to TRBJ2-1; 8 nucleotides align to TRBD2. The J segment lost 6 bases and the V segment lost 6 bases, leaving 7 bases of the junction unmatched. CDR3 length: 14 residues. Per germline, CDR1 MDHEN and CDR2 SYDVKM. As DNA, the CDR3 is TGTGCCAGCAGATCTCGGGAGGGATTCAATGAGCAGTTCTTC. It encodes CASRSREGFNEQFF. Drawing the rest from reference TRBV28 and TRBJ2-1, the complete variable domain is DVKVTQSSRYLVKRTGEKVFLECVQDMDHENMFWYRQDPGLGLRLIYFSYDVKMKEKGDIPEGYSVSREKKERFSLILESASTNQTSMYLCASRSREGFNEQFFGPGTRLTVL.

This clone occurred a few times. The CDR3 nucleotides read TGTGCCAGCAGCTTAGCGAGGGACATCGATGGCTACACCTTC. It yields the protein CASSLARDIDGYTF. This rearrangement joins TRBV11-3 to TRBJ1-2; D is perhaps TRBD1 (6 bases). Trimming shortened V by 1 base and J by 6 bases, and 12 bases separated the two germline ends. The CDR3 covers 14 residues. Germline assignment: CDR1 SGHNT and CDR2 YENEEA.

V is TRBV13 and J is TRBJ1-2, with 8 bases aligning to TRBD1. In germline, CDR1 is PRHDT, CDR2 FYEKMQ (reference sequence). With V trimmed by 5 bases and J by 0 bases, 8 bases remained unmatched. There are 16 residues in the CDR3. The CDR3 protein is CASSPRTGTPNYGYTF. In DNA, the CDR3 is TGTGCCAGCAGCCCAAGGACAGGGACCCCTAACTATGGCTACACCTTC. Full variable domain (rest looked up from reference TRBV13 and TRBJ1-2): AAGVIQSPRHLIKEKRETATLKCYPIPRHDTVYWYQQGPGQDPQFLISFYEKMQSDKGSIPDRFSAQQFSDYHSELNMSSLELGDSALYFCASSPRTGTPNYGYTFGSGTRLTVV.

J is TRBJ2-1 and V is TRBV13; 8 bases agree with TRBD1. The V gene end was trimmed by 4 bases and the J gene end by 8 bases; junction bases not matched to a gene: 10. The CDR3 has 15 residues. Germline values: CDR1 PRHDT, CDR2 FYEKMQ (reference sequence). The CDR3 here is CASSYQGALGDEQFF. The CDR3 DNA reads TGTGCCAGCAGCTACCAGGGGGCGTTAGGGGATGAGCAGTTCTTC.

The chain employs TRBV9 and TRBJ2-1; TRBD1 matches at 8 bases. The CDR3 length is 14 residues. Trimming at V came to 4 bases and at J to 7 bases, leaving 7 bases not matched to a gene. CDR1 and CDR2 from the germline V gene are SGDLS and YYNGEE. The CDR3 is CASSSGGAGNEQFF. As DNA, the CDR3 is TGTGCCAGCAGCTCAGGGGGCGCAGGGAATGAGCAGTTCTTC. Full variable domain (missing parts from reference TRBV9 and TRBJ2-1): DSGVTQTPKHLITATGQRVTLRCSPRSGDLSVYWYQQSLDQGLQFLIQYYNGEERAKGNILERFSAQQFPDLHSELNLSSLELGDSALYFCASSSGGAGNEQFFGPGTRLTVL.

The chain joins TRBV4-1 to TRBJ2-3, with 11 bases fitting TRBD1. Trimming at V came to 3 bases and at J to 0 bases, leaving 8 bases not matched to a gene. Germline V gives CDR1 MGHRA, CDR2 YSYEKL. CDR3 length: 18 amino acids. The CDR3 DNA is TGCGCCAGCAGCCAGGTGGGACAGGGGGTATTTAGCACAGATACGCAGTATTTT. It yields the protein CASSQVGQGVFSTDTQYF.

Worth noting for this clone: A read error may produce the germline difference seen at one junction end. J is TRBJ2-5 and V is TRBV7-9; 11 bases line up with TRBD1. The CDR3 is made up of 15 amino acids. The V gene's germline CDR1 is SEHNR and CDR2 FQNEAQ (reference sequence). CDR3 sequence (DNA): TGTGCCAGCAGCGAGGGGACAGGGGGTCAGGAGACCCAGCACTTC. Translated, it gives CASSEGTGGQETQHF.

The chain recombines TRBV6-1 with TRBJ1-3, with 12 bases lining up with TRBD1. Germline V gene data show CDR1 as MNHNS and CDR2 as SASEGT. V lost 2 bases, J lost 0 bases, and 17 bases stayed unmatched. The CDR3 extends over 22 amino acids. For the CDR3, the DNA is TGTGCCAGCAGTGAAATCTCCTGGACCGGGACAGGGGGCGACTACTCTGGAAACACCATATATTTT. Encoded protein: CASSEISWTGTGGDYSGNTIYF.

The rearrangement uses TRBV4-1 and TRBJ1-2; D not certain. V lost 2 bases and J lost 3, with 16 bases in between. In germline, CDR1 is MGHRA, CDR2 YSYEKL. CDR3 size: 16 residues. The CDR3 spells CASSQSAGGNYYGYTF. In DNA, the CDR3 is TGCGCCAGCAGCCAAAGTGCAGGAGGGAACTACTATGGCTACACCTTC.

The rearrangement uses TRBV4-3 and TRBJ2-3, with D possibly matching TRBD2 (5 bases). Germline V lookup: CDR1 LGHNA, CDR2 YSLEER. The CDR3 consists of 14 residues. V was trimmed by 3 bases and J by 4 bases, leaving 11 bases between them. As DNA, the CDR3 is TGCGCCAGCAGCCATGAGGACTTTTCAGATACGCAGTATTTT. Its translation is CASSHEDFSDTQYF.

V is TRBV5-4 and J is TRBJ2-7, with 9 bases matching TRBD2. J gave up 7 bases and V 0 bases, and 8 bases lay outside the gene matches. CDR3 length equals 15 residues. Germline V CDR1 and CDR2: SGHNT, YYREEE (reference sequence). CDR3 region: CASSLAAGGPEEQYF. The CDR3 DNA reads as TGTGCCAGCAGCTTGGCGGCGGGAGGGCCGGAAGAGCAGTACTTC. The entire variable domain, with the rest obtained from reference TRBV5-4 and TRBJ2-7, is as follows: ETGVTQSPTHLIKTRGQQVTLRCSSQSGHNTVSWYQQALGQGPQFIFQYYREEENGRGNFPPRFSGLQFPNYSSELNVNALELDDSALYLCASSLAAGGPEEQYFGPGTRLTVT.

The chain uses TRBV2 and TRBJ2-1, with 8 nucleotides matching TRBD2. This CDR3 is 12 amino acids long. The V gene end was trimmed by 7 bases and the J gene end by 6 bases; junction bases not matched to a gene: 2. Germline V gene lookup returns CDR1 SNHLY and CDR2 FYNNEI. As DNA, the CDR3 is TGTGCCAGCATCGGGACTAGCAATGAGCAGTTCTTC. Its protein product is CASIGTSNEQFF.

This clone was observed once. The chain employs TRBV5-6 and TRBJ2-5, with a possible D match to TRBD1 (6 bases). The CDR3 extends over 14 amino acids. Germline V gene lookup returns CDR1 SGHDT and CDR2 YYEEEE. Trimming stripped 0 bases from V and 3 bases from J, with 9 bases between. The CDR3 sequence is CASSLEAGEETQYF. CDR3 sequence (DNA): TGTGCCAGCAGCTTGGAGGCAGGGGAAGAGACCCAGTACTTC.

This clone occurred a few times. The chain recombines TRBV7-9 with TRBJ1-1; 10 bases line up with TRBD1. From germline, CDR1 is SEHNR and CDR2 FQNEAQ (reference sequence). The ends lost 5 bases at V and 4 bases at J; junction bases unmatched: 10. The CDR3 extends over 16 amino acids. The CDR3 reads CASSPRWTGGITEAFF. As DNA, the CDR3 is TGTGCCAGCAGCCCCCGATGGACAGGGGGTATCACTGAAGCTTTCTTT. Filled out from reference TRBV7-9 and TRBJ1-1, the complete variable domain reads DTGVSQNPRHKITKRGQNVTFRCDPISEHNRLYWYRQTLGQGPEFLTYFQNEAQLEKSRLLSDRFSAERPKGSFSTLEIQRTEQGDSAMYLCASSPRWTGGITEAFFGQGTRLTVV.

This chain uses TRBV4-1 with TRBJ2-1, with 9 bases that match TRBD2. CDR3 length equals 16 residues. The V and J ends lost 3 bases and 2 bases, in that order; junction bases with no gene match: 5. Germline CDR1 MGHRA, CDR2 YSYEKL. CDR3 bases: TGCGCCAGCAGCCAGCTTAGCGGGGGAACCTACAATGAGCAGTTCTTC. Translating gives CASSQLSGGTYNEQFF.

V gene TRBV4-1 combines with J gene TRBJ1-2; unclear D gene. The germline CDR1 and CDR2 sequences are MGHRA and YSYEKL. V was pared by 0 bases and J by 4 bases, with 12 bases between. The length of the CDR3 is 15 residues. The CDR3 nucleotides are TGCGCCAGCAGCCAAGATCCGGGTGAATTCTATGGCTACACCTTC. Amino acid sequence: CASSQDPGEFYGYTF.

This clone was observed a single time. The chain is built from TRBV7-9 and TRBJ2-5; D call uncertain. Matching the DNA end better, TRBJ2-7 makes the J call doubtful. The germline gives CDR1 SEHNR, CDR2 FQNEAQ (reference sequence). The CDR3 has 13 residues. The CDR3 coding sequence is TGTGCCAGCAGCTTAACCGCCTCCTACGAGCAGTACTTC. Amino acid sequence: CASSLTASYEQYF.

This clone has only a few counts. The chain combines TRBV7-6 with TRBJ2-5, with 8 bases aligning to TRBD1. This CDR3 has 15 amino acids. The germline CDR1 and CDR2 sequences are SGHVS and FNYEAQ. After removal of 3 bases from V and 1 base from J, the junction contained 4 bases not matched to a gene. DNA of the CDR3: TGTGCCAGCAGCTTCGCCGACAGGGGCCAAGAGACCCAGTACTTC. Its protein product is CASSFADRGQETQYF.

This clone was detected only once. The chain has TRBV28 and TRBJ1-2; 9 nucleotides line up with TRBD1. Trimming cost V 4 bases and J 0 bases; bases outside gene matches: 6. The germline V gene encodes CDR1 MDHEN and CDR2 SYDVKM. This CDR3 is 16 amino acids long. The CDR3 here is CASSSHRDRANYGYTF. CDR3 coding DNA: TGTGCCAGCAGTTCCCACCGGGACAGGGCTAACTATGGCTACACCTTC.

The genes are TRBV25-1 and TRBJ2-1, with 7 bases aligning to TRBD1. Germline V gene data show CDR1 as MGHDK and CDR2 as SYGVNS. This CDR3 has 14 residues. After removal of 7 bases from V and 6 bases from J, the junction contained 9 bases not matched to a gene. CDR3 nucleotides: TGTGCCAGCACCCGGAGACAGGGACCCAATGAGCAGTTCTTC. This translates into CASTRRQGPNEQFF. Using reference TRBV25-1 and TRBJ2-1 for the parts outside the CDR3, the full variable domain is EADIYQTPRYLVIGTGKKITLECSQTMGHDKMYWYQQDPGMELHLIHYSYGVNSTEKGDLSSESTVSRIRTEHFPLTLESARPSHTSQYLCASTRRQGPNEQFFGPGTRLTVL.

This clone was detected once. The chain links TRBV27 to TRBJ1-6, with D unclear. CDR3 length equals 16 residues. Germline loops: CDR1 MNHEY, CDR2 SMNVEV (reference sequence). V lost 3 bases and J 0 bases, leaving 9 bases between the germline ends. The CDR3 nucleotides are TGTGCCAGCAGTTTCGTGAGGAGCTCCTATAATTCACCCCTCCACTTT. This encodes CASSFVRSSYNSPLHF.

This chain uses TRBV11-3 with TRBJ2-1, with 10 bases fitting TRBD2. The length of the CDR3 is 17 residues. In germline, CDR1 is SGHNT, CDR2 YENEEA. With V trimmed by 4 bases and J by 0 bases, 6 bases remained unmatched. The CDR3 DNA follows: TGTGCCAGCAGCTCACCTAGCGGGAGCCCCTCCTACAATGAGCAGTTCTTC. Its protein product is CASSSPSGSPSYNEQFF.